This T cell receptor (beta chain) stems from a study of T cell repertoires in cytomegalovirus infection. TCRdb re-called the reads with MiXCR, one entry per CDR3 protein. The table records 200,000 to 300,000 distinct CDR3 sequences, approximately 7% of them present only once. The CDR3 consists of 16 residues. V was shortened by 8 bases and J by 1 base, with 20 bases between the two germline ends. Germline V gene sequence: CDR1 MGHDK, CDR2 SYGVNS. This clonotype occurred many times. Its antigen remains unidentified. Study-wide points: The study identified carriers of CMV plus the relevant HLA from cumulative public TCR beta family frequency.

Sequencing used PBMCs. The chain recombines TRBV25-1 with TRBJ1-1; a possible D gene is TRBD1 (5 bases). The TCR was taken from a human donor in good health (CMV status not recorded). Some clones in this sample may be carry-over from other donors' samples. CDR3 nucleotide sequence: TGTGCCAGCCTTGGCGGGGCAGGGACGGAGAACACTGAAGCTTTCTTT. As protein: CASLGGAGTENTEAFF. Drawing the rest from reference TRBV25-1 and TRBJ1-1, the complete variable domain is EADIYQTPRYLVIGTGKKITLECSQTMGHDKMYWYQQDPGMELHLIHYSYGVNSTEKGDLSSESTVSRIRTEHFPLTLESARPSHTSQYLCASLGGAGTENTEAFFGQGTRLTVV.